These T cell receptor beta chains were read from a single sample in a study of blood T cell repertoires in COVID-19. Profiled with immunoSEQ multiplex PCR; TCRdb holds only in-frame clones, not every one. The data show about 140,000 clones, 88% seen once. What was sequenced was peripheral blood. The receptor source for this set is a human donor with COVID-19, enrolled during active disease. The donor label of this sample is uncertain. CDR3s include the opening cysteine and the closing phenylalanine or tryptophan. Expanded clones are given a class, and other clones once, few, many or no size at all.

TRBJ2-7 | TRBV7-6 | - | CAVLAPQGANDEQYF
TRBJ2-7 | TRBV4-1 | - | CASSQAGTGEDEQYF
TRBJ2-5 | TRBV24-1 | - | CATSDFSTVQETQYF
TRBJ2-5 | TRBV5-1 | - | CASSSQGVETQYF
TRBJ2-2 | TRBV5-4 | - | CASSSDGDSELFF
TRBJ1-1 | TRBV5-1 | - | CASSWTGTGGTEAFF
TRBJ2-3 | TRBV9 | - | CASSDNPTDTQYF
TRBJ2-5 | TRBV11-3 | - | CASSPQDSQETQYF
TRBJ2-7 | TRBV3-1/TRBV3-2 | - | CASSHDRAEQYF
TRBJ2-7 | TRBV5-1 | once | CASSLGQPEGEQYF
TRBJ1-5 | TRBV6-5 | - | CASSRTGEARPQHF
TRBJ2-2 | TRBV30 | - | CAWSPGLAGGFTGELFF
TRBJ2-7 | TRBV5-6 | - | CASSPGDRPHYEQYF
TRBJ1-1 | TRBV27 | - | CASIGRGTWEAFF
TRBJ1-1 | TRBV2 | - | CASSQHKNTEAFF
TRBJ2-7 | TRBV24-1 | - | CATSEAGQGRLDF
TRBJ2-5 | TRBV5-1 | - | CASSLDREGETQYF
TRBJ1-4 | TRBV3-1/TRBV3-2 | once | CASSHRGGANEKLFF
TRBJ1-2 | TRBV10-2 | - | CASSGGAEPYGYTF
TRBJ2-3 | TRBV10-3 | once | CAISEGGVTDTQYF